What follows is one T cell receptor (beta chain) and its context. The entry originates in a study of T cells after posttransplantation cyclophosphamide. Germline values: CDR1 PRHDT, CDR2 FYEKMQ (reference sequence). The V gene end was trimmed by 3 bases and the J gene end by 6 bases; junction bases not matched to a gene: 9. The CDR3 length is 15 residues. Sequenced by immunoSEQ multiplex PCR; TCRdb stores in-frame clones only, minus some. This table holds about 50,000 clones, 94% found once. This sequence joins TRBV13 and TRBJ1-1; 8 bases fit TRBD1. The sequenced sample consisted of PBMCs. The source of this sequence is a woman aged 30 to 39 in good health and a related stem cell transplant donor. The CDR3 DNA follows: TGTGCCAGCAGCTTCGGACAGGGAAATACGGCTGAAGCTTTCTTT. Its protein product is CASSFGQGNTAEAFF.